The entry below describes one TCR beta chain. This sample was included in a study of blood T cell repertoires in COVID-19. For the study at large: PBMCs, B-cell-depleted T cells, or T cells provided the cDNA or gDNA that made up the material.

Seattle enrolled patients during active infection and tracked them longitudinally. Only in-frame clones appear in the TCRdb table, and some are missing; sequencing was by immunoSEQ multiplex PCR. The table lists 20,000 to 30,000 clones, approximately 78% of them singletons. V was cut by 4 bases and J by 7 bases, with 20 bases left in between. CDR1 is LGHNA, CDR2 YNFKEQ, per germline. The CDR3 spans 17 residues. Sequencing was carried out using peripheral blood. The V call is TRBV4-2, the J call TRBJ1-6, with D possibly TRBD1 on 5 matching bases. The sequence came from a woman in her seventies with COVID-19, enrolled during active disease. CDR3 DNA sequence: TGTGCCAGCAGCCGAGAAAGCAGGAGGGGTCGGAATTCACCCCTCCACTTT. This encodes CASSRESRRGRNSPLHF.